The 23 T cell receptor beta chains presented below share a single source sample, sequenced in a study of T cells in tuberculosis. Data came from immunoSEQ multiplex PCR; TCRdb stores just in-frame clones and leaves some out. This sample has tens of thousands of clones, with roughly 95% found just once. The specimen sequenced was PBMCs. The receptors originated from a donor between 10 and 35 years old with latent tuberculosis or without tuberculosis infection.

This clone occurred once. This sequence joins TRBV7-9 and TRBJ1-2; no firm D call. Trimming shortened V by 5 bases and J by 3 bases, and 10 bases separated the two germline ends. The CDR3 loop spans 13 amino acids. CDR1 and CDR2 (germline): SEHNR, FQNEAQ (reference sequence). CDR3 loop: CASSPDGDYGYTF. The CDR3 bases are TGTGCCAGCAGCCCGGACGGGGACTATGGCTACACCTTC.

This chain joins TRBV4-2 and TRBJ1-5, with 7 bases identical to TRBD1. The CDR3 is 16 amino acids. After removal of 3 bases from V and 3 bases from J, the junction contained 8 bases not matched to a gene. The germline CDR1 and CDR2 sequences are LGHNA and YNFKEQ. The DNA for the CDR3 is TGTGCCAGCAGCCACTCCGACAGGGCCGACAATCAGCCCCAGCATTTT. This translates into CASSHSDRADNQPQHF.

The rearrangement joins TRBV11-3 to TRBJ2-1; tentative D call: TRBD2 (6 bases). Deletions cut 0 bases from V and 4 bases from J, with 10 bases between. Looked up from germline, CDR1 is SGHNT and CDR2 is YENEEA. This CDR3 region has 15 residues. CDR3 loop: CASSLDGGTYNEQFF. DNA of the CDR3: TGTGCCAGCAGCTTAGATGGGGGGACTTACAATGAGCAGTTCTTC.

The J gene is TRBJ1-1, the V gene TRBV5-1, with D hard to call. Trimming took 0 bases from V and 3 from J, leaving 9 bases between them. Germline CDR1 SGHRS, CDR2 YFSETQ. The CDR3 extends over 14 amino acids. The CDR3 DNA sequence: TGCGCCAGCAGCTTGGGTTTCGGAGACACTGAAGCTTTCTTT. Protein product: CASSLGFGDTEAFF.

This clone showed up just once. CDR3 amino acids: CASSEWRTSGSTEQFF. The CDR3 nucleotides read TGTGCCAGCAGTGAATGGCGGACTAGCGGGAGTACTGAGCAGTTCTTC. This chain connects TRBV2 to TRBJ2-1; TRBD2 matches at 13 bases. The CDR3 totals 16 residues. CDR1 is SNHLY and CDR2 is FYNNEI in the germline V gene. V dropped 2 bases and J dropped 9; count of bases not matched to a gene: 7.

The chain is built from TRBV7-2 and TRBJ2-2; possibly TRBD2 for D (5 bases). Per the germline V gene, CDR1 is SGHTA and CDR2 is FQGNSA. The CDR3 has 15 residues. V gave up 1 base and J gave up 4 bases, with 10 bases separating them. CDR3: CASSLVYGGTGELFF. Written as DNA, the CDR3 is TGTGCCAGCAGCTTAGTGTATGGAGGCACCGGGGAGCTGTTTTTT.

The chain joins TRBV7-2 to TRBJ2-3, with TRBD2 as a possible D gene (6 bases). V lost 5 bases and J 0 bases, leaving 18 bases between the germline ends. The CDR3 length is 17 residues. From germline, CDR1 is SGHTA and CDR2 FQGNSA. CDR3 DNA sequence: TGTGCCAGCAGCCCACTGGGGGGAGGACTTAGCACAGATACGCAGTATTTT. This gives the protein CASSPLGGGLSTDTQYF.

The V call is TRBV10-3, the J call TRBJ2-5; 7 nucleotides align to TRBD1. Germline assignment: CDR1 ENHRY and CDR2 SYGVKD. The CDR3 has 11 residues. V shed 6 bases and J 5 bases; nucleotides not matched to a gene: 0. The DNA for the CDR3 is TGTGCCATCAGGACAGGGGAGACCCAGTACTTC. Amino acids: CAIRTGETQYF.

This chain joins TRBV28 and TRBJ2-5; a weak D match, TRBD1 (6 bases). Germline V gene sequence: CDR1 MDHEN, CDR2 SYDVKM. The CDR3 extends over 15 amino acids. V was cut by 2 bases and J by 5 bases, with 15 bases left in between. The CDR3 is CASSLTQGSAETQYF. The DNA for the CDR3 is TGTGCCAGCAGTTTAACCCAGGGGAGCGCGGAGACCCAGTACTTC.

The rearrangement uses TRBV30 and TRBJ2-5; D call uncertain. Deletions cut 2 bases from V and 5 bases from J, with 9 bases between. The CDR3 is 12 amino acids. Germline CDR1 is GTSNPN and CDR2 is SVGIG (reference sequence). The CDR3 bases are TGTGCCTGGAGTCCGGGTTCGGAGACCCAGTACTTC. Translation gives CAWSPGSETQYF.

The chain recombines TRBV10-3 with TRBJ2-2; D is uncertain. Germline V gene data show CDR1 as ENHRY and CDR2 as SYGVKD. The CDR3 covers 14 residues. V lost 0 bases and J 10 bases, leaving 12 bases between the germline ends. CDR3 nucleotide sequence: TGTGCCATCAGTGAGTCGACCAGGCCCGAGGAGCTGTTTTTT. It is translated as CAISESTRPEELFF.

The chain has TRBV20-1 and TRBJ2-7, with no clear D. The germline V and J ends were trimmed by 3 bases and 4 bases, with 7 bases remaining between them. Germline lookup yields CDR1 DFQATT and CDR2 SNEGSKA (reference sequence). CDR3 length: 11 residues. The chain's CDR3 is CSASDKYEQYF. The CDR3 DNA follows: TGCAGTGCTAGTGACAAGTACGAGCAGTACTTC.

The chain combines TRBV7-9 with TRBJ1-1; tentatively, D is TRBD1 (5 bases). Trimming cost V 5 bases and J 10 bases, with 11 bases left between them. Germline CDR1 is SEHNR and CDR2 is FQNEAQ (reference sequence). The CDR3 has 11 residues. CDR3 in amino acids: CASSQGGTAFF. The CDR3 region has the DNA TGTGCCAGCAGCCAGGGCGGGACAGCTTTCTTT.

The V gene is TRBV27, the J gene TRBJ2-7; 9 bases match TRBD1. The trim removed 8 bases at V and 5 bases at J, leaving 13 bases unmatched. This CDR3 has 15 residues. CDR1 and CDR2 from the germline V gene are MNHEY and SMNVEV (reference sequence). DNA of the CDR3: TGTGCCAGCGGGACGCCGGGACAGGGACACCACGAGCAGTACTTC. It codes for CASGTPGQGHHEQYF.

This clone showed up just once. CDR3 DNA sequence: TGTGCCAGCGCGAAAAAGTATAGCGGTAGCACAGATACGCAGTATTTT. Translating it yields CASAKKYSGSTDTQYF. This sequence joins TRBV5-6 and TRBJ2-3, with D possibly TRBD2 on 6 matching bases. Deletions cut 7 bases from V and 0 bases from J, with 18 bases between. CDR3 length: 16 amino acids. Germline CDR1 SGHDT, CDR2 YYEEEE.

This sequence joins TRBV9 and TRBJ2-5; D is perhaps TRBD2 (5 bases). The length of the CDR3 is 14 residues. CDR1 is SGDLS and CDR2 is YYNGEE in the germline V gene. Deletions cut 0 bases from V and 1 base from J, with 7 bases between. The CDR3 reads CASSVDLAQETQYF. The DNA for the CDR3 is TGTGCCAGCAGCGTAGACCTAGCCCAAGAGACCCAGTACTTC.

The table lists this clone with a count of one. This chain connects TRBV28 to TRBJ1-1, with 7 positions matching TRBD1. Germline values: CDR1 MDHEN, CDR2 SYDVKM. The CDR3 spans 15 residues. V shed 5 bases and J 1 base; nucleotides not matched to a gene: 7. The CDR3 protein is CASSPGTAENTEAFF. The CDR3 bases are TGTGCCAGCAGTCCCGGGACAGCCGAGAACACTGAAGCTTTCTTT. Using reference TRBV28 and TRBJ1-1 for the parts outside the CDR3, the full variable domain is DVKVTQSSRYLVKRTGEKVFLECVQDMDHENMFWYRQDPGLGLRLIYFSYDVKMKEKGDIPEGYSVSREKKERFSLILESASTNQTSMYLCASSPGTAENTEAFFGQGTRLTVV.

V usage is TRBV2 and J usage is TRBJ1-1; D not resolved. V shed 0 bases and J shed 2 bases, with 13 bases lying between them. Germline CDR1 reads SNHLY; CDR2 reads FYNNEI. This CDR3 spans 16 amino acids. CDR3 loop: CASSEAGRKGNTEAFF. CDR3 bases: TGTGCCAGCAGTGAAGCGGGGAGGAAAGGAAACACTGAAGCTTTCTTT. Based on the CDR3 plus reference TRBV2 and TRBJ1-1, the full variable domain is EPEVTQTPSHQVTQMGQEVILRCVPISNHLYFYWYRQILGQKVEFLVSFYNNEISEKSEIFDDQFSVERPDGSNFTLKIRSTKLEDSAMYFCASSEAGRKGNTEAFFGQGTRLTVV.

The V call is TRBV5-1, the J call TRBJ1-1; 7 bases map to TRBD1. The V gene end was trimmed by 4 bases and the J gene end by 10 bases; junction bases not matched to a gene: 10. Germline values: CDR1 SGHRS, CDR2 YFSETQ. The length of the CDR3 is 13 residues. The CDR3 is CASSPDRAGGAFF. The CDR3 DNA reads as TGCGCCAGCAGCCCCGACAGGGCCGGAGGAGCTTTCTTT. Full variable domain (outside the CDR3, taken from reference TRBV5-1 and TRBJ1-1): KAGVTQTPRYLIKTRGQQVTLSCSPISGHRSVSWYQQTPGQGLQFLFEYFSETQRNKGNFPGRFSGRQFSNSRSEMNVSTLELGDSALYLCASSPDRAGGAFFGQGTRLTVV.

The V gene is TRBV5-5, the J gene TRBJ1-2, with TRBD1 matching 7 bases. The CDR3 is 16 amino acids. V lost 2 bases to trimming and J lost 0 bases; unmatched junction nucleotides: 7. Germline values: CDR1 SGHKS, CDR2 YYEKEE (reference sequence). Here the CDR3 reads CASSLQGPLANYGYTF. The CDR3 DNA is TGTGCCAGCAGCTTACAGGGGCCTCTTGCTAACTATGGCTACACCTTC. The entire variable domain, with the rest obtained from reference TRBV5-5 and TRBJ1-2, is as follows: DAGVTQSPTHLIKTRGQQVTLRCSPISGHKSVSWYQQVLGQGPQFIFQYYEKEERGRGNFPDRFSARQFPNYSSELNVNALLLGDSALYLCASSLQGPLANYGYTFGSGTRLTVV.

The chain is built from TRBV5-6 and TRBJ1-2, with TRBD1 as a possible D gene (5 bases). V was trimmed by 3 bases and J by 4 bases, leaving 16 bases between them. The germline gives CDR1 SGHDT, CDR2 YYEEEE. There are 15 residues in the CDR3. Here the CDR3 DNA reads TGTGCCAGCAGCTCATTACTGCAGGGTGCCTATGGCTACACCTTC. Its protein product is CASSSLLQGAYGYTF. The full variable domain, with the rest looked up from reference TRBV5-6 and TRBJ1-2, is DAGVTQSPTHLIKTRGQQVTLRCSPKSGHDTVSWYQQALGQGPQFIFQYYEEEERQRGNFPDRFSGHQFPNYSSELNVNALLLGDSALYLCASSSLLQGAYGYTFGSGTRLTVV.

The V gene is TRBV30, the J gene TRBJ1-5; TRBD1 is a possible D gene (6 bases). There are 12 residues in the CDR3. Trimming removed 4 bases from V and 5 bases from J, with 9 bases in between. In germline, CDR1 is GTSNPN, CDR2 SVGIG (reference sequence). The CDR3 nucleotides are TGTGCCTGGACCCAGGGGTATCAGCCCCAGCATTTT. This sequence encodes CAWTQGYQPQHF.

This clone was observed a single time. The chain joins TRBV9 to TRBJ2-2; no clear D gene. The length of the CDR3 is 13 residues. V was cut by 4 bases and J by 1 base, with 5 bases left in between. Germline V gene data show CDR1 as SGDLS and CDR2 as YYNGEE. DNA for the CDR3: TGTGCCAGCAGCCCCTTGAACACCGGGGAGCTGTTTTTT. It translates to CASSPLNTGELFF.